These 7 T cell receptor beta chains were all obtained from the same sample, sequenced in a study of response to subunit inactivated influenza vaccine. Using its own MiXCR run on the RT-PCR reads, TCRdb lists one record per CDR3 protein. The sample holds more than 500,000 distinct CDR3 sequences, around 11% seen once. The sample also formed part of further work on T cells expressing NK-cell markers. That source notes: TCR beta libraries carry UMIs added by 5'RACE template switching.

The input for sequencing was PBMCs from blood, taken on the day of vaccination. The receptor source for this set is a man in his forties or fifties who received an inactivated influenza vaccine.

The chain recombines TRBV12-3 or TRBV12-4 with TRBJ2-1; 8 positions match TRBD2. The CDR3 contains 14 residues. Germline trimming cut 3 bases from V and 8 bases from J; bases unmatched to any gene: 6. In nucleotides, the CDR3 is TGTGCCAGCAGTTTCTGGCGGGAGGTGGATGAGCAGTTCTTC. Translation gives CASSFWREVDEQFF.

There are many counts of this clonotype. The rearrangement joins TRBV20-1 to TRBJ2-3, with 8 bases fitting TRBD2. Germline CDR1 and CDR2: DFQATT and SNEGSKA (reference sequence). V shed 1 base, J shed 5 bases, and the junction held 11 bases outside the gene matches. The CDR3 runs to 16 residues. The CDR3 region is CSARVPGLDVGDTQYF. The DNA of the CDR3 is TGCAGTGCTAGAGTCCCGGGACTAGACGTGGGAGATACGCAGTATTTT.

This clonotype came up many times. The rearrangement links TRBV18 to TRBJ2-1; TRBD1 might be the D (5 bases). Germline V CDR1 and CDR2: KGHSH, LQKENI. CDR3 length: 15 amino acids. Trimming removed 5 bases from V and 8 bases from J, with 19 bases in between. In DNA, the CDR3 is TGTGCCAGCTCATCCCGAACCACCCGACAGCATGAGCAGTTCTTC. Its protein product is CASSSRTTRQHEQFF.

This clonotype was picked up a small number of times. The V and J genes are TRBV28 and TRBJ2-7, with 7 positions matching TRBD1. The CDR3 covers 17 residues. With V trimmed by 1 base and J by 4 bases, 13 bases remained unmatched. Germline V gives CDR1 MDHEN, CDR2 SYDVKM. The CDR3 nucleotides are TGTGCCAGCAGTTTATTAATCCCGACAGGGAGTTCGTACGAGCAGTACTTC. Protein sequence: CASSLLIPTGSSYEQYF.

A few counts support this clonotype. The chain combines TRBV28 with TRBJ2-2; weak D call: TRBD1 (5 bases). CDR1 MDHEN and CDR2 SYDVKM come from the germline V gene. The CDR3 extends over 15 amino acids. Trimming cost V 2 bases and J 4 bases, with 11 bases left between them. In nucleotides, the CDR3 is TGTGCCAGCAGTTTACGCAGGGTCGCCACCGGGGAGCTGTTTTTT. As protein: CASSLRRVATGELFF.

This rearrangement joins TRBV12-3 or TRBV12-4 to TRBJ2-2; 8 bases fit TRBD2. The CDR3 extends over 16 amino acids. V was pared by 7 bases and J by 2 bases, with 9 bases of the junction left unmatched. In DNA form, the CDR3 reads TGTGCCAGCACCCCCCTAGCGGGCTTAAACACCGGGGAGCTGTTTTTT. This codes for CASTPLAGLNTGELFF.

This clonotype was observed once. This could be a read error, since a much larger clone is one nucleotide away. The chain recombines TRBV13 with TRBJ2-1, with a possible D match to TRBD2 (5 bases). The CDR3 runs 18 residues. CDR1 PRHDT and CDR2 FYEKMQ come from the germline V gene (reference sequence). In DNA, the CDR3 is TGTGCCAGCAGCTCGCCTTCTCCGAGGAGCGCCGGGAACAAAGAGCAGTTCTTC. This encodes CASSSPSPRSAGNKEQFF. Based on the CDR3 plus reference TRBV13 and TRBJ2-1, the full variable domain is AAGVIQSPRHLIKEKRETATLKCYPIPRHDTVYWYQQGPGQDPQFLISFYEKMQSDKGSIPDRFSAQQFSDYHSELNMSSLELGDSALYFCASSSPSPRSAGNKEQFFGPGTRLTVL.